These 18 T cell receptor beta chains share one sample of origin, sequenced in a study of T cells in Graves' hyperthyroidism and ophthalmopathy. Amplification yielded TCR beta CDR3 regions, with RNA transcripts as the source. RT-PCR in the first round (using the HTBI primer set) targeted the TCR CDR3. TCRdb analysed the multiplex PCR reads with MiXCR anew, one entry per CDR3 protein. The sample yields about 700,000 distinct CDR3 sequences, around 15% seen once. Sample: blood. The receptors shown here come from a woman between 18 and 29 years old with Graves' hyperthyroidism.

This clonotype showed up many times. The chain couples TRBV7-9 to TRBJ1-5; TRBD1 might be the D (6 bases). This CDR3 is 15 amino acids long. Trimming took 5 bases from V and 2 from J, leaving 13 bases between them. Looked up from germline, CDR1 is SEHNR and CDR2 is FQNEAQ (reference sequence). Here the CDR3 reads CASSPASGGNQPQHF. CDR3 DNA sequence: TGTGCCAGCAGCCCCGCCTCAGGGGGCAATCAGCCCCAGCATTTT.

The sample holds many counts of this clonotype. DNA of the CDR3: TGTGCCAGCAGTTTAATGGGGACTAGCGTCTACGAGCAGTACTTC. Its translation: CASSLMGTSVYEQYF. The gene calls are TRBV28 and TRBJ2-7, with TRBD2 identical over 10 bases. The junction had 4 bases not matched to a gene; V was cut back by 2 bases and J by 3 bases. This CDR3 is built from 15 residues. Germline values: CDR1 MDHEN, CDR2 SYDVKM.

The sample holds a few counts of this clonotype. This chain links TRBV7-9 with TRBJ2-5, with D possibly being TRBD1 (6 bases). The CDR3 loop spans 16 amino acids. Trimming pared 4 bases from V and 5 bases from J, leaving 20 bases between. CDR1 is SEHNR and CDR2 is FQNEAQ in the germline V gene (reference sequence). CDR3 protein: CASSSSGTRQRETQYF. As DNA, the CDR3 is TGTGCCAGCAGCTCTTCCGGGACACGCCAGCGGGAGACCCAGTACTTC. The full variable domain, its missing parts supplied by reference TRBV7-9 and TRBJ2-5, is DTGVSQNPRHKITKRGQNVTFRCDPISEHNRLYWYRQTLGQGPEFLTYFQNEAQLEKSRLLSDRFSAERPKGSFSTLEIQRTEQGDSAMYLCASSSSGTRQRETQYFGPGTRLLVL.

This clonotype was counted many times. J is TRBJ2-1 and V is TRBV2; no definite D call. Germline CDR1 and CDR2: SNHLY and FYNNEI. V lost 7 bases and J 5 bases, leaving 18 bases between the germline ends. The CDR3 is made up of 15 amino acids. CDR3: CASKHLGSGDNEQFF. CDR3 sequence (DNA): TGTGCCAGCAAACACCTAGGGTCTGGTGACAATGAGCAGTTCTTC.

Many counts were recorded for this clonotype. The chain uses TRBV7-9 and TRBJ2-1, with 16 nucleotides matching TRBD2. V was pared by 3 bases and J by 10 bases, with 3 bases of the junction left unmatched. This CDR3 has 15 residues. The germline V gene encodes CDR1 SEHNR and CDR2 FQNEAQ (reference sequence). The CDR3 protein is CASSFGTSGRVEQFF. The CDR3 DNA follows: TGTGCCAGCAGCTTCGGGACTAGCGGGAGGGTGGAGCAGTTCTTC.

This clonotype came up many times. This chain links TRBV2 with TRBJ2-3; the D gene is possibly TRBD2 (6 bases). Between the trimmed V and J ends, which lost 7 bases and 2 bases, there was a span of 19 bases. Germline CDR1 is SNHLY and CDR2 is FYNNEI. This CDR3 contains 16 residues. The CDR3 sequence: CASINSGTHFTDTQYF. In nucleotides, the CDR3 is TGTGCCAGCATAAATAGCGGAACTCACTTCACAGATACGCAGTATTTT.

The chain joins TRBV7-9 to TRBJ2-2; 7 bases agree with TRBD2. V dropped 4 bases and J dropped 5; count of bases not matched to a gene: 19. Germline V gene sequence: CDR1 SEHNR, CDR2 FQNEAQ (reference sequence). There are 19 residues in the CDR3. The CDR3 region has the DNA TGTGCCAGCAGCTCCCCCAGGGAGGGAATAGATCGCCCTACCGGGGAGCTGTTTTTT. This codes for CASSSPREGIDRPTGELFF.

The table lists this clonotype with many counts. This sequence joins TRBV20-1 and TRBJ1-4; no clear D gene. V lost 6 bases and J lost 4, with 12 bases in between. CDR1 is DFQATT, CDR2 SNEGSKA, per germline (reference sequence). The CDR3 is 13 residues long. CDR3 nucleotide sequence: TGCAGTGCCCCAGCGCTTCTTAATGAAAAACTGTTTTTT. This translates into CSAPALLNEKLFF.

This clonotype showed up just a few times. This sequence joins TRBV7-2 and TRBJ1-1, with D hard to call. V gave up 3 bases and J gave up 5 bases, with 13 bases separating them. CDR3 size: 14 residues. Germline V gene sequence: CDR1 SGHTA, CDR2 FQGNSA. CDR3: CASSFTSGGTEAFF. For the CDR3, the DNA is TGTGCCAGCAGCTTCACCTCGGGAGGGACTGAAGCTTTCTTT.

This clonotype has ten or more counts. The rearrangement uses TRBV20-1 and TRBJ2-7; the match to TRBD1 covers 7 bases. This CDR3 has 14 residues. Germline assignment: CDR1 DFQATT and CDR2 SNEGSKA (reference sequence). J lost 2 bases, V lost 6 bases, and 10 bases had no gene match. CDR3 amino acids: CSADSLTGPYEQYF. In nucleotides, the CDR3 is TGCAGTGCCGATTCCCTGACAGGGCCCTACGAGCAGTACTTC.

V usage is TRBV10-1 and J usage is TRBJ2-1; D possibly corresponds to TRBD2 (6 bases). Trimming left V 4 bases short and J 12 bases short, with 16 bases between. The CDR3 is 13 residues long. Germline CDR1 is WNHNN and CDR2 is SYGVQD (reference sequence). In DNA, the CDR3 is TGCGCCAGCAGTGTTGGCGGTGGGGAGGTGCAGTTCTTC. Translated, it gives CASSVGGGEVQFF.

The CDR3 coding sequence is TGTGCCACCAGTGCACCACAGGGGTGGACTAATGAAAAACTGTTTTTT. Its translation is CATSAPQGWTNEKLFF. The rearrangement joins TRBV24-1 to TRBJ1-4; 7 nucleotides agree with TRBD1. The CDR3 consists of 16 residues. Germline trimming cut 5 bases from V and 2 bases from J; bases unmatched to any gene: 7. From germline, CDR1 is KGHDR and CDR2 SFDVKD.

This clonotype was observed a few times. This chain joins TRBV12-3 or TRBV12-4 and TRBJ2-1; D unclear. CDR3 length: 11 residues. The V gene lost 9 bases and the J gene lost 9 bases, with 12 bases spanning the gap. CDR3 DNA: TGTGCCAGTTTAACTTCGCGTGAGCAGTTCTTC. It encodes CASLTSREQFF.

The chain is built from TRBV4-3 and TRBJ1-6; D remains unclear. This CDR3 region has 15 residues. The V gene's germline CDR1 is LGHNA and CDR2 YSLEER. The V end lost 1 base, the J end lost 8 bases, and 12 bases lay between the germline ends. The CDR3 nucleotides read TGCGCCAGCAGCCAAGTCGGAAGAGGAGATTCACCCCTCCACTTT. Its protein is CASSQVGRGDSPLHF.

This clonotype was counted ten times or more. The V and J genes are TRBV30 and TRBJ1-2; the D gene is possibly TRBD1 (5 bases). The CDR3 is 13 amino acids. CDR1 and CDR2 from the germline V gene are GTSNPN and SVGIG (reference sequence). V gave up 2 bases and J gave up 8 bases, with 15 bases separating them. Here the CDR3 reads CAWSMGPRNGYTF. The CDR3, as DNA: TGTGCCTGGAGTATGGGGCCGCGGAACGGCTACACCTTC.

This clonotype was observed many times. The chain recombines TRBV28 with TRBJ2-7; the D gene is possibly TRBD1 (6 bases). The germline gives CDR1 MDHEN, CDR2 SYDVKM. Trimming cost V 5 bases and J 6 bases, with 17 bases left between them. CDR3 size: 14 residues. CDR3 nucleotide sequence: TGTGCCAGCAGTCCCCCGGGACAATCGGGCGAGCAGTACTTC. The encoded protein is CASSPPGQSGEQYF.

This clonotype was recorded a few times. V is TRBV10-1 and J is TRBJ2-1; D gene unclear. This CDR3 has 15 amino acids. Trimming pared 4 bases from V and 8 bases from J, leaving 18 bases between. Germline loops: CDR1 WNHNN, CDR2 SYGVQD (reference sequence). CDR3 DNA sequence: TGCGCCAGCAGTGCTGGCGGAGTAGGGATCGATGAGCAGTTCTTC. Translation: CASSAGGVGIDEQFF.

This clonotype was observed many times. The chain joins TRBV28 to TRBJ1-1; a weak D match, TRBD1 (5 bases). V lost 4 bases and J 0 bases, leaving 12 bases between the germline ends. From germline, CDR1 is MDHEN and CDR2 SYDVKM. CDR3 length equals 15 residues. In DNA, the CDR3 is TGTGCCAGCAGTTACATGACAGAAATGAACACTGAAGCTTTCTTT. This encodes CASSYMTEMNTEAFF.